The present entry profiles one TCR beta chain with its context. Its antigen is undetermined. This CDR3 spans 13 amino acids. The ends were cut back, 8 bases at V and 0 bases at J, with 8 bases in the middle. Looked up from germline, CDR1 is SGHAT and CDR2 is FQNNGV. Some 30,000 T cell genomes, or around 0.2 ug DNA, went into the sorted-subset replicate PCRs. Assay: immunoSEQ multiplex PCR; the TCRdb copy retains only in-frame clones and omits some. The table has roughly 1,500,000 clones, 98% to 99% seen once. These data are taken from a study of shared clonotypes between healthy human individuals. Study results and caveats: Generally, naive subsets came out with larger estimated richness than memory subsets.

The receptor was derived from a man younger than 40 in good health. The sample consisted of naive CD4+ T cells sorted from blood. Subset: CD45RA+ positively selected. The chain recombines TRBV11-2 with TRBJ1-5; D remains unclear. The DNA for the CDR3 is TGTGCCAGCCAGGAGTATAGCAATCAGCCCCAGCATTTT. This gives the protein CASQEYSNQPQHF. The full variable domain, with the rest looked up from reference TRBV11-2 and TRBJ1-5, is EAGVAQSPRYKIIEKRQSVAFWCNPISGHATLYWYQQILGQGPKLLIQFQNNGVVDDSQLPKDRFSAERLKGVDSTLKIQPAKLEDSAVYLCASQEYSNQPQHFGDGTRLSIL.